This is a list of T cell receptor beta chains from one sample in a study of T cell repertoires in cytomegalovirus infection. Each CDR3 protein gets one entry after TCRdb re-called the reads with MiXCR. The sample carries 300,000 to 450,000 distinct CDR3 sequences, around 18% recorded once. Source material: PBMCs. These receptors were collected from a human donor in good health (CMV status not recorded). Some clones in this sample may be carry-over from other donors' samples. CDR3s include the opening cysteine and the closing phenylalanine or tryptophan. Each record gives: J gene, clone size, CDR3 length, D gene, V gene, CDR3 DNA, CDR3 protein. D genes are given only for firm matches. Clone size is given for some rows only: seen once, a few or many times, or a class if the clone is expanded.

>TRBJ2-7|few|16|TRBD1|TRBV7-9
TGTGCCAGCAGCCCCAAGCGGGACAGGGGGACGTACGAGCAGTACTTC
CASSPKRDRGTYEQYF
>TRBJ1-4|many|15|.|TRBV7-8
TGTGCCAGCAGCCGTGTTAGGAGGGCTGGTGAAAAACTGTTTTTT
CASSRVRRAGEKLFF
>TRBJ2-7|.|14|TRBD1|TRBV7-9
TGTGCCAGCAGCTCCGGGACAGCTCTAGGAGAGCAGTACTTC
CASSSGTALGEQYF
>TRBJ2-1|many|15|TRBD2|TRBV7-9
TGTGCCAGCAGCACCCGACTAGCGGGGGACAATGAGCAGTTCTTC
CASSTRLAGDNEQFF
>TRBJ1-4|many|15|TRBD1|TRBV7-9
TGTGCCAGCAGCTTCCGTACAGGGGGCGGTGAAAAACTGTTTTTT
CASSFRTGGGEKLFF
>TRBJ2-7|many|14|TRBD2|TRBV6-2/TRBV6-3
TGTGCCAGCACGCGAGACGGGGGGGTCTACGAGCAGTACTTC
CASTRDGGVYEQYF
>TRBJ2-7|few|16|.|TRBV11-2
TGTGCCAGCAGCTTAGATCGGGACAACCGCCCCTACGAGCAGTACTTC
CASSLDRDNRPYEQYF
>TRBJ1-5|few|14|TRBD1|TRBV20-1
TGCAGTGCCAGGACAGGGGGCATCGATCAGCCCCAGCATTTT
CSARTGGIDQPQHF
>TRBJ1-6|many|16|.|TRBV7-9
TGTGCCAGCAGCTTCCAGGGGAGTGCCTATAATTCACCCCTCCACTTT
CASSFQGSAYNSPLHF
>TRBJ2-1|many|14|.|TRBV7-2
TGTGCCAGCAGCCCCCCCCCTAGCGTCAATGAGCAGTTCTTC
CASSPPPSVNEQFF
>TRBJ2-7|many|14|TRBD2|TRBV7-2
TGTGCCAGCAGCTTGTTTAGCGGGAGCTACGAGCAGTACTTC
CASSLFSGSYEQYF
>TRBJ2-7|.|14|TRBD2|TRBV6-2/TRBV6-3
TGTGCCAGCCATGCTCGAGCGGGAGCTTACGAGCAGTACTTC
CASHARAGAYEQYF
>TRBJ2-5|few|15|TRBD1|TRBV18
TGTGCCAGCTCACAACGACAGGGTATGCGGGAGACCCAGTACTTC
CASSQRQGMRETQYF
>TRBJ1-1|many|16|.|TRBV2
TGTGCCATGCGGGGGACACCCAATAGGGTGAACACTGAAGCTTTCTTT
CAMRGTPNRVNTEAFF
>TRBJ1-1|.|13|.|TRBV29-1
TGCAGCGTTCTTCCAGGGAGATACACTGAAGCTTTCTTT
CSVLPGRYTEAFF
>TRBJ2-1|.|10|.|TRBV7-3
TGTGCCAGCGGGTGGGACCCGGGAACCTTC
CASGWDPGTF
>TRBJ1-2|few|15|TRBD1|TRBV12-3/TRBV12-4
TGTGCCAGCAGACCGAATTCAGGGGGCGGCTATGGCTACACCTTC
CASRPNSGGGYGYTF
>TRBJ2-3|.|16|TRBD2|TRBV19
TGTGCCAGTAGTATTGACCTAGCGGGCTCAAGAGATACGCAGTATTTT
CASSIDLAGSRDTQYF
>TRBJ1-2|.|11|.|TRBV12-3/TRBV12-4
TGTGCCAGCAGGAATACGGCGGGCTACACCTTC
CASRNTAGYTF
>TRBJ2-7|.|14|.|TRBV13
TGCGCCAGCAGCCTAGATAGCGGAAGAGACGAGCAGTACTTC
CASSLDSGRDEQYF
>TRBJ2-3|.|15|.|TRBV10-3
TGTGCCATCACCGCGCTCGGGGTCCCCACAGATACGCAGTATTTT
CAITALGVPTDTQYF
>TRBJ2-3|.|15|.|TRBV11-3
TGTGCCAGCAGCTCCCCGGACAGCCCTCCAGATACGCAGTATTTT
CASSSPDSPPDTQYF
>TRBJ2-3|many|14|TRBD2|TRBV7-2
TGTGCCAGCAGCCCGGCGGGAGGGGCAGATACGCAGTATTTT
CASSPAGGADTQYF
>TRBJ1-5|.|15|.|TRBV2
TGTGCCAGCAGTGAAATTTGGTCGGGCAATCAGCCCCAGCATTTT
CASSEIWSGNQPQHF
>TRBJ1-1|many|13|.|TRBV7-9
TGTGCCAGCAGCGCCTTTTCTTGGACTGAAGCTTTCTTT
CASSAFSWTEAFF
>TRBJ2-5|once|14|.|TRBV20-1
TGCAGTGCTAGCCGCCAGGTTGGGCAAGAGACCCAGTACTTC
CSASRQVGQETQYF
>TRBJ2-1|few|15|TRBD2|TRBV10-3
TGTGCCATCCAGAAGGTGCAAGCGGGGAACAATGAGCAGTTCTTC
CAIQKVQAGNNEQFF
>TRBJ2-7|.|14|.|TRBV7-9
TGTGCCAGCAGCTTAGCGTGGGGGATCTACGAGCAGTACTTC
CASSLAWGIYEQYF
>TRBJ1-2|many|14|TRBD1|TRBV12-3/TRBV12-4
TGTGCCAGCAGTGGGGACAGCCTAAACTATGGCTACACCTTC
CASSGDSLNYGYTF
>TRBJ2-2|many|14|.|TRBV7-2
TGTGCCAGCAGATCGGACTTAAACACCGGGGAGCTGTTTTTT
CASRSDLNTGELFF
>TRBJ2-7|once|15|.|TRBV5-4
TGTGCCAGCAGCCCGCGTGGGGGAGTGCTCTACGAGCAGTACTTC
CASSPRGGVLYEQYF
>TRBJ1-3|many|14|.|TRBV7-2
TGTGCCAGCAGCTTAAGAGGGGACGGAAACACCATATATTTT
CASSLRGDGNTIYF
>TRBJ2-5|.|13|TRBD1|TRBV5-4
TGTGCCAGCAGCGGGACAGTAAAAGAGACCCAGTACTTC
CASSGTVKETQYF
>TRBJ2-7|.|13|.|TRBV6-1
TGTGCCAGCAAAGAAAGCTTCTACTACGAGCAGTACTTC
CASKESFYYEQYF
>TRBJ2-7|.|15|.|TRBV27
TGTGCCAGCAGTCGGACCAACAGGGCCAACTACGAGCAGTACTTC
CASSRTNRANYEQYF
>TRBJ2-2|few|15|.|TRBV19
TGTGCCAGTAGTATAGGGGGGAGTTTAACCGGGGAGCTGTTTTTT
CASSIGGSLTGELFF
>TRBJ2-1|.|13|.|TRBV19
TGTGCCAGTAGTATAGTTGGGGTGCATGAGCAGTTCTTC
CASSIVGVHEQFF
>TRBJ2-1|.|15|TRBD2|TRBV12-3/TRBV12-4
TGTGCCAGCAGTTTAGGGGCTAGCGGGGGTGGGGAGCAGTTCTTC
CASSLGASGGGEQFF
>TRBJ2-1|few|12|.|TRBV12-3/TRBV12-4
TGTGCCAGCCGAAAATCCTCCGAGGAGCAGTTCTTC
CASRKSSEEQFF
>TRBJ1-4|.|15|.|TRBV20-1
TGCAGTGCCAATACAGGGATTGCTCTCAATGAAAAACTGTTTTTT
CSANTGIALNEKLFF
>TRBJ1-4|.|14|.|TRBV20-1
TGCAGTGCCCGCCCTGTGGCGACTAATGAAAAACTGTTTTTT
CSARPVATNEKLFF
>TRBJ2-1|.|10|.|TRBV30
TGTGCCTTGGGGTACAATGAGCAGTTCTTC
CALGYNEQFF
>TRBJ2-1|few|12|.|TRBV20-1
TGCAGTGCTAGGGAACCGGGACCCAAGCAGTTCTTC
CSAREPGPKQFF
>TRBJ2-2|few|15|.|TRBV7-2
TGTGCCAGCAGCTTTCAGGGGTTCGGCACCGGGGAGCTGTTTTTT
CASSFQGFGTGELFF
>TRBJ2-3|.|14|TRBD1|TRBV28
TGTGCCAGCAGTTTGAACAGGGGGCCTGATACGCAGTATTTT
CASSLNRGPDTQYF
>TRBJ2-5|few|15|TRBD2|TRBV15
TGTGCCACCAGCAGAGATCGAAGCGGGGGGGGGACCCAGTACTTC
CATSRDRSGGGTQYF
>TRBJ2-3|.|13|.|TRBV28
TGTGCCAGCGGGCGGCCCCCCACAGATACGCAGTATTTT
CASGRPPTDTQYF
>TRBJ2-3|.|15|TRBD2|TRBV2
TGTGCCAGCAGTTCCACTGGGGGGGGGACAGATACGCAGTATTTT
CASSSTGGGTDTQYF
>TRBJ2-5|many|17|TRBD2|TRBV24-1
TGTGCCACCAGTGAACTGACTAGCGGGGGAAACCAAGAGACCCAGTACTTC
CATSELTSGGNQETQYF
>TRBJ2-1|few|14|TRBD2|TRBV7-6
TGTGCCAGCAGCCCCTTGGGAGGGGACAATGAGCAGTTCTTC
CASSPLGGDNEQFF
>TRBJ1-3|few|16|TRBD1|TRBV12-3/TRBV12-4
TGTGCCAGCAGTTTTCGGACAGGAAACTCTGGAAACACCATATATTTT
CASSFRTGNSGNTIYF
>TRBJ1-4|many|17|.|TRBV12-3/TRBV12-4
TGTGCCAGCAGCACTCCCGGGGGGGAGGTTGGGGCTCAAAAACTGTTTTTT
CASSTPGGEVGAQKLFF